This paragraph covers one T cell receptor beta chain sequence. No antigen is known for it. V dropped 4 bases and J dropped 4; count of bases not matched to a gene: 3. Germline V CDR1 and CDR2: LGHDT, YNNKEL (reference sequence). The CDR3 is 13 amino acids. The data originate from a study of CD8 T cells in Susac syndrome. Notes on the study in general: It was acknowledged by the study that relatively few individuals were included in its TCR sequencing and HLA analysis.

TCR beta from blood CD8+ and CD4+ T cells was sequenced. Reverse transcription of about 0.5 to 1 ug RNA was performed with random hexamers. Multiplex PCR with immunoSEQ amplified the TCR beta CDR3 across 54 Vbeta and 13 Jbeta. TCRdb processed the immunoSEQ multiplex PCR reads anew with MiXCR; each CDR3 protein has one entry. This table has 160,000 or so distinct CDR3 sequences, 90% to 95% appearing once. This rearrangement joins TRBV3-1 to TRBJ1-1; TRBD1 matches at 7 bases. The sequencing sample was made of CD4+ T cells from PBMCs. This receptor was taken from a human donor in good health. The CDR3 loop reads CASSLGTVTEAFF. In DNA form, the CDR3 reads TGTGCCAGCAGCCTCGGGACAGTCACTGAAGCTTTCTTT.